The 9 T cell receptor beta chains reported below all come from one sample, sequenced in a study of blood T cells in healthy people across ages. The second PCR ran 7 to 11 cycles with a sample-barcoded 5' primer and J-beta primers. TCRdb itself ran the 5' RACE reads through MiXCR, one entry per CDR3 protein. Of about 1 million distinct CDR3 sequences detected, less than 50% appear once; the ten largest clones hold around 18%. The sample consisted of blood. These receptors came from a woman aged 60-70 years in good health.

This clonotype has only a few counts. A much larger clone differs from this one at a single base, so this may be a read error. V is TRBV5-1 and J is TRBJ2-5, with no clear D. The CDR3 contains 14 residues. Trimming took 4 bases from V and 11 from J, leaving 21 bases between them. Germline V gene lookup returns CDR1 SGHRS and CDR2 YFSETQ. The DNA of the CDR3 is TGCGCCAGCAGCCCCGGACCCGCAAACAATGAGCAGTACTTC. This gives the protein CASSPGPANNEQYF.

The rearrangement uses TRBV20-1 and TRBJ2-3, with TRBD2 matching over 7 bases. Unmatched junction bases numbered 8, after V lost 3 bases and J lost 2 bases. The CDR3 consists of 15 residues. Germline-derived CDR1 and CDR2 are DFQATT and SNEGSKA (reference sequence). CDR3 sequence reads: CSARRPAGFTDTQYF. As DNA, the CDR3 is TGCAGTGCTAGGCGCCCAGCGGGATTCACAGATACGCAGTATTTT.

The rearrangement links TRBV27 to TRBJ1-4; 8 bases fit TRBD1. Germline CDR1 reads MNHEY; CDR2 reads SMNVEV (reference sequence). The CDR3 covers 15 residues. The V gene end was trimmed by 5 bases and the J gene end by 3 bases; junction bases not matched to a gene: 5. CDR3 DNA sequence: TGTGCCAGCAGTCCCTGGACAGGGTCTAATGAAAAACTGTTTTTT. Encoded protein: CASSPWTGSNEKLFF.

This clonotype was counted between two and nine times. The genes are TRBV20-1 and TRBJ2-1; 9 bases are a match to TRBD2. CDR3 length equals 14 residues. The V gene's germline CDR1 is DFQATT and CDR2 SNEGSKA (reference sequence). V shed 6 bases and J 3 bases; nucleotides not matched to a gene: 6. The CDR3 nucleotides read TGCAGTGCCAATAGCGGGAGCAGCTACAATGAGCAGTTCTTC. Translating it yields CSANSGSSYNEQFF.

This chain uses TRBV6-6 with TRBJ1-6; TRBD1 is a possible D gene (5 bases). The germline V gene encodes CDR1 MNHNY and CDR2 SVGAGI (reference sequence). V shed 7 bases and J shed 0 bases, with 13 bases lying between them. The CDR3 is 16 amino acids. The CDR3 DNA follows: TGTGCCAGCACCAACCCAGGGAGCTCCTATAATTCACCCCTCCACTTT. Its protein is CASTNPGSSYNSPLHF.

Here the CDR3 DNA reads TGTGCCAGCAGCTTACTCTCCCTGGGGGAGGGGCACACCGGGGAGCTGTTTTTT. It translates to CASSLLSLGEGHTGELFF. V is TRBV7-8 and J is TRBJ2-2; 7 nucleotides agree with TRBD2. Germline CDR1 and CDR2: SGHVS and FQNEAQ. Trimming took 2 bases from V and 3 from J; bases not matched to a gene: 12. The CDR3 consists of 18 residues.

The J gene is TRBJ2-7, the V gene TRBV3-1, with D perhaps given as TRBD1 or TRBD2 (6 bases each). V lost 4 bases to trimming and J lost 9 bases, with 22 bases between them. Per the germline V gene, CDR1 is LGHDT and CDR2 is YNNKEL (reference sequence). This CDR3 has 15 residues. The CDR3 DNA is TGTGCCAGCAGCCGCGTAAGGGGGGATCTACGAGGGCAGTACTTC. Its protein product is CASSRVRGDLRGQYF.

The V call is TRBV18, the J call TRBJ1-2, with 7 bases lining up with TRBD1. This CDR3 comprises 15 residues. CDR1 is KGHSH, CDR2 LQKENI, per germline. V was clipped by 3 bases and J by 4 bases; unmatched bases: 8. CDR3 amino acids: CASSPQQGSGYGYTF. The DNA for the CDR3 is TGTGCCAGCTCACCCCAACAGGGGAGCGGCTATGGCTACACCTTC.

This clonotype was detected many times. V and J are TRBV29-1 and TRBJ2-7; TRBD1 matches 9 bases. CDR3 length equals 14 residues. The germline CDR1 and CDR2 sequences are SQVTM and ANQGSEA. V dropped 6 bases and J dropped 0; count of bases not matched to a gene: 6. The CDR3: CSVPSGQGSYEQYF. DNA for the CDR3: TGCAGCGTGCCGTCGGGACAGGGCTCCTACGAGCAGTACTTC.